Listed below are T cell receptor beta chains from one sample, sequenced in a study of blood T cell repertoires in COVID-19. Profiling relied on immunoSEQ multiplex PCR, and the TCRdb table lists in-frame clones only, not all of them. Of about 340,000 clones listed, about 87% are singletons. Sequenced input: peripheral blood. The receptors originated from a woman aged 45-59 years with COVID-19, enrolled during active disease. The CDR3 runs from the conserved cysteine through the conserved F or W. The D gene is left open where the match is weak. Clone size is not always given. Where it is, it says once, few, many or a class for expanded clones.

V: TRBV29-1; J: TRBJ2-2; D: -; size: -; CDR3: CSVSGSAGELFF; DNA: TGCAGCGTTTCAGGGTCCGCCGGGGAGCTGTTTTTT
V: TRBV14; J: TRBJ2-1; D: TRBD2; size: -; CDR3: CASSRLALDNGQFF; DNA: TGTGCCAGCAGCCGACTAGCGCTTGACAATGGGCAGTTCTTC
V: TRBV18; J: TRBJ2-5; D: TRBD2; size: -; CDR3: CASSRGLEETQYF; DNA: TGTGCCAGCTCACGCGGACTAGAAGAGACCCAGTACTTC
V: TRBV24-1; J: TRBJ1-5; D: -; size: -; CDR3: CASPNLQYSNQPQHF; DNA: TGTGCCTCTCCCAACCTTCAGTATAGCAATCAGCCCCAGCATTTT
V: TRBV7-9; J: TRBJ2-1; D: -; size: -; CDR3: CASSCQIGDRPDINEQFF; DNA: TGTGCCAGCAGCTGTCAAATCGGGGATAGGCCGGATATCAATGAGCAGTTCTTC
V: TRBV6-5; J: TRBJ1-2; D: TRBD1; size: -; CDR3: CATRQGDSYGYTF; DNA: TGTGCCACCCGACAGGGCGATTCCTATGGCTACACCTTC
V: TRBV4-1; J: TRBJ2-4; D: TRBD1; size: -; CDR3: CASSLSKTGELGAKNIQYF; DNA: TGCGCCAGCAGCCTGTCGAAGACAGGGGAGCTGGGGGCCAAAAACATTCAGTACTTC
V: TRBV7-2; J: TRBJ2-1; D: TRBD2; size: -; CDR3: CASSWSGKNNEQFF; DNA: TGTGCCAGCAGTTGGAGCGGGAAGAACAATGAGCAGTTCTTC
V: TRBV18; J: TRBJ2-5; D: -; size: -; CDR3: CASSPSGRHQETQYF; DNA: TGTGCCAGCTCACCGAGCGGCAGACACCAAGAGACCCAGTACTTC
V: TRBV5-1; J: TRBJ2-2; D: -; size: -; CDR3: CASSLPYTGSNTGELFF; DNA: TGCGCCAGCAGCTTGCCCTACACAGGGTCGAACACCGGGGAGCTGTTTTTT
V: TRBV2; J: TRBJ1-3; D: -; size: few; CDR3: CASSGTATGNTIYF; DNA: TGTGCCAGCAGTGGGACAGCTACTGGAAACACCATATATTTT
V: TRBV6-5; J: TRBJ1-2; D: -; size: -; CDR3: CASMLRGQANYGYTF; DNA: TGTGCCAGCATGCTCCGAGGCCAAGCTAACTATGGCTACACCTTC
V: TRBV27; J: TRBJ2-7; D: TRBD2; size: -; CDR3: CASSLLGTSGYEQYF; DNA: TGTGCCAGCAGTTTATTGGGGACTAGCGGCTACGAGCAGTACTTC
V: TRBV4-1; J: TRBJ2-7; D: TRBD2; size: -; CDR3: CASSQDPPSSGKSEQYF; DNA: TGCGCCAGCAGCCAGGACCCTCCTTCTAGCGGGAAAAGCGAGCAGTACTTC
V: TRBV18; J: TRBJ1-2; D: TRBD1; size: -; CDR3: CASSPDRANYGYTF; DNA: TGTGCCAGCTCACCTGACAGGGCTAACTATGGCTACACCTTC
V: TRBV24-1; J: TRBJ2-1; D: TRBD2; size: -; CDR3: CATSSRGGTSWDNEQFF; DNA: TGTGCCACCTCGTCCCGTGGGGGGACTAGCTGGGACAATGAGCAGTTCTTC
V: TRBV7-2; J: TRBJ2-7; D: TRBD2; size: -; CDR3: CASSLGGSGEQYF; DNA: TGTGCCAGCAGCTTAGGCGGGAGCGGCGAGCAGTACTTC
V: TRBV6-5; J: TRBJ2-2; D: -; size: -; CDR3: CASSYSTGGDGELFF; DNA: TGTGCCAGCAGTTACTCGACAGGTGGTGACGGGGAGCTGTTTTTT
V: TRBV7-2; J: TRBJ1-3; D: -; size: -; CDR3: CASSPRPGTYGNTIYF; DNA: TGTGCCAGCAGCCCGCGCCCCGGGACTTACGGAAACACCATATATTTT
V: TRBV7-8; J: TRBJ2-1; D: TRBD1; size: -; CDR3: CASSLEQGASYNEQFF; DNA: TGTGCCAGCAGCTTAGAACAGGGGGCGTCCTACAATGAGCAGTTCTTC
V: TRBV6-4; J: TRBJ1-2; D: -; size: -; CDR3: CASSETGTHNYGYTF; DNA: TGTGCCAGCAGTGAAACCGGGACACATAACTATGGCTACACCTTC
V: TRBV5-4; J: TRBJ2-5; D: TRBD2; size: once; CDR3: CASSKGGLAGGGETQYF; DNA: TGTGCCAGCAGCAAGGGAGGACTAGCGGGAGGAGGAGAGACCCAGTACTTC
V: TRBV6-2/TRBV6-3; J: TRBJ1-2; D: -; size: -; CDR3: CASSYSGRAYGYTF; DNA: TGTGCCAGCAGTTACTCAGGCAGGGCCTATGGCTACACCTTC
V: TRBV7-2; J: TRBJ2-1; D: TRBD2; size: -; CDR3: CASSLSIAGGANNEQFF; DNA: TGTGCCAGCAGCCTATCCATAGCGGGAGGTGCAAACAATGAGCAGTTCTTC
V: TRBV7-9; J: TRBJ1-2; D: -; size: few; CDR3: CASSHLGRGILYGYTF; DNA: TGTGCCAGCAGCCACCTGGGCAGGGGCATCCTCTATGGCTACACCTTC
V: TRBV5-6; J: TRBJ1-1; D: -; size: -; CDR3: CASSPAPGAPMNTEAFF; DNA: TGTGCCAGCAGCCCCGCCCCGGGTGCCCCCATGAACACTGAAGCTTTCTTT
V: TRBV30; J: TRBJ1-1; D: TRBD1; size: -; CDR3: CAWRDRGREAFF; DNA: TGTGCCTGGAGGGACAGGGGGCGCGAAGCTTTCTTT
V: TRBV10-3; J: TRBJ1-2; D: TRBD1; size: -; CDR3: CAISLDRDYGYTF; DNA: TGTGCCATCAGCTTAGACAGGGACTATGGCTACACCTTC
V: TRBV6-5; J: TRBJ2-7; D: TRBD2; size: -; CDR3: CASSRGGKTYEQYF; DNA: TGTGCCAGCAGCCGGGGGGGCAAAACCTACGAGCAGTACTTC
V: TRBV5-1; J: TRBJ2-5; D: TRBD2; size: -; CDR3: CASSLVAGGLETQYF; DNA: TGCGCCAGCAGCTTGGTCGCGGGAGGACTAGAGACCCAGTACTTC
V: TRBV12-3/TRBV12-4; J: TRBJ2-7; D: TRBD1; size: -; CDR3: CASSFDRGYEQYF; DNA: TGTGCCAGCAGTTTTGACAGGGGTTACGAGCAGTACTTC
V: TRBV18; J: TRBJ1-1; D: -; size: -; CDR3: CASSPSVAEAFF; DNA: TGTGCCAGCTCACCATCGGTAGCCGAAGCTTTCTTT